A single sample is the source of the 14 T cell receptor beta chains below, sequenced in a study of cytomegalovirus exposure and HLA in healthy donors (TCRdb year 2017). Receptor libraries were prepared by the immunoSEQ multiplex PCR assay. For the multiplex PCR, a mixture combining 60 forward primers for TCR Vbeta segments and 13 reverse primers for TCR Jbeta segments was used. Imported from immuneACCESS, the table was reduced by TCRdb to in-frame sequences with V and J called. These copies leave out some clones; in studies compared against another copy, an unresolved V gene accounts for under half, and the cause of the remainder is not known. This sample lists under 200,000 clones; about 81% were detected once. Approximately 0.8% of the sample comes from the top ten. The material sequenced was PBMCs. The origin of the receptors is a woman in her late teens or twenties in good health and CMV-seronegative.

V and J are TRBV6-6 and TRBJ1-2; D is perhaps TRBD1 (5 bases). The CDR3 runs 13 residues. From germline, CDR1 is MNHNY and CDR2 SVGAGI (reference sequence). The V gene lost 6 bases and the J gene lost 2 bases, with 10 bases spanning the gap. DNA for the CDR3: TGTGCCAGCAGGTCTCAGGGAAACTATGGCTACACCTTC. It yields the protein CASRSQGNYGYTF.

This rearrangement joins TRBV30 to TRBJ2-2; D uncertain. CDR3 length: 14 residues. The germline V gene encodes CDR1 GTSNPN and CDR2 SVGIG (reference sequence). Trimming shortened V by 0 bases and J by 6 bases, and 11 bases separated the two germline ends. The CDR3 loop is CAWSVVAGPGELFF. The CDR3, as DNA: TGTGCCTGGAGTGTAGTGGCTGGGCCCGGGGAGCTGTTTTTT.

The genes are TRBV5-1 and TRBJ2-5; maybe TRBD2 (5 bases). Trimming left V 0 bases short and J 6 bases short, with 18 bases between. This CDR3 has 16 residues. Looked up from germline, CDR1 is SGHRS and CDR2 is YFSETQ. Written as DNA, the CDR3 is TGCGCCAGCAGCTTGGAAAATTTGGGGAGCGGAAAGACCCAGTACTTC. Translated, it gives CASSLENLGSGKTQYF. The full variable domain, its missing parts supplied by reference TRBV5-1 and TRBJ2-5, is KAGVTQTPRYLIKTRGQQVTLSCSPISGHRSVSWYQQTPGQGLQFLFEYFSETQRNKGNFPGRFSGRQFSNSRSEMNVSTLELGDSALYLCASSLENLGSGKTQYFGPGTRLLVL.

This clone was found once. This chain joins TRBV19 and TRBJ1-3; tentatively, D is TRBD1 (5 bases). Between the trimmed V and J ends, which lost 10 bases and 3 bases, there was a span of 13 bases. This CDR3 has 13 amino acids. Germline CDR1 reads LNHDA; CDR2 reads SQIVND (reference sequence). CDR3 nucleotides: TGTGCCACCCGTAGGGGTTTTGGAAACACCATATATTTT. Protein sequence: CATRRGFGNTIYF.

The rearrangement joins TRBV2 to TRBJ1-2; no firm D call. V lost 6 bases and J 1 base, leaving 15 bases between the germline ends. The CDR3 contains 15 residues. Per the germline V gene, CDR1 is SNHLY and CDR2 is FYNNEI. CDR3: CASSRPGGSNYGYTF. DNA of the CDR3: TGTGCCAGCAGCCGCCCGGGTGGCAGTAACTATGGCTACACCTTC.

The rearrangement uses TRBV5-1 and TRBJ2-7; D gene unclear. The CDR3 runs to 13 residues. CDR1 and CDR2 from the germline V gene are SGHRS and YFSETQ. Trimming removed 0 bases at V and 3 bases at J, with 7 bases between. The DNA for the CDR3 is TGCGCCAGCAGCTTGGCACAGCACTACGAGCAGTACTTC. Residues: CASSLAQHYEQYF.

This rearrangement joins TRBV7-2 to TRBJ1-1, with TRBD1 matching 7 bases. Looked up from germline, CDR1 is SGHTA and CDR2 is FQGNSA. V dropped 4 bases and J dropped 2; count of bases not matched to a gene: 13. The CDR3 has 17 amino acids. CDR3 nucleotides: TGTGCCAGCAGCTCCGGGGACAGATCCTTCCTAAACACTGAAGCTTTCTTT. Translated: CASSSGDRSFLNTEAFF.

The chain has TRBV6-5 and TRBJ2-7; 8 bases are shared with TRBD1. The germline gives CDR1 MNHEY, CDR2 SVGAGI. The CDR3 covers 14 residues. The junction had 6 bases not matched to a gene; V was cut back by 2 bases and J by 6 bases. CDR3 amino acids: CASSYVSGGGEQYF. In nucleotides, the CDR3 is TGTGCCAGCAGTTACGTGTCAGGGGGCGGCGAGCAGTACTTC.

This rearrangement joins TRBV5-1 to TRBJ1-1; D ambiguous. This CDR3 is built from 14 residues. Germline lookup yields CDR1 SGHRS and CDR2 YFSETQ. V was shortened by 4 bases and J by 5 bases, with 15 bases between the two germline ends. CDR3 sequence reads: CASSREGGKTEAFF. The DNA of the CDR3 is TGCGCCAGCAGCCGGGAGGGAGGGAAGACTGAAGCTTTCTTT.

The V call is TRBV5-1, the J call TRBJ2-7; 10 bases align to TRBD1. The CDR3 length is 15 residues. Unmatched junction bases numbered 10, after V lost 5 bases and J lost 5 bases. Germline V lookup: CDR1 SGHRS, CDR2 YFSETQ. CDR3 amino acids: CASSEVGTGEDEQYF. Written as DNA, the CDR3 is TGCGCCAGCAGTGAGGTCGGGACAGGGGAAGACGAGCAGTACTTC.

This clone was counted between two and nine times. The chain carries TRBV20-1 and TRBJ2-7, with 7 bases fitting TRBD2. This CDR3 is 11 amino acids long. Germline CDR1 reads DFQATT; CDR2 reads SNEGSKA (reference sequence). V was pared by 6 bases and J by 3 bases, with 2 bases of the junction left unmatched. The CDR3 is CSAGRNYEQYF. The CDR3 nucleotides are TGCAGTGCCGGGAGGAACTACGAGCAGTACTTC.

The sample holds a few counts of this clone. The chain recombines TRBV2 with TRBJ2-2; D perhaps matches TRBD1 (6 bases). Deletions cut 3 bases from V and 5 bases from J, with 13 bases between. Germline V lookup: CDR1 SNHLY, CDR2 FYNNEI. This CDR3 comprises 15 residues. The CDR3 region is CASSDERTETGELFF. In DNA, the CDR3 is TGTGCCAGCAGTGACGAGAGGACAGAGACCGGGGAGCTGTTTTTT.

The chain links TRBV6-5 to TRBJ1-1; weak D call: TRBD1 (6 bases). With 5 bases removed from V and 6 bases from J, the gap between germline ends came to 16 bases. CDR1 and CDR2 (germline): MNHEY, SVGAGI. The CDR3 has 14 amino acids. The DNA for the CDR3 is TGTGCCAGCAGTCCCGGGGGGGGCGGCGCTGAAGCTTTCTTT. Translating gives CASSPGGGGAEAFF.

This clone was counted between two and nine times. The gene calls are TRBV14 and TRBJ2-3, with 10 positions matching TRBD2. The CDR3 runs 16 residues. CDR1 is SGHDN, CDR2 FVKESK, per germline. V shed 4 bases, J shed 2 bases, and the junction held 6 bases outside the gene matches. The DNA for the CDR3 is TGTGCCAGCAGCCTTTCCGGGACTAGCGTCACAGATACGCAGTATTTT. Protein product: CASSLSGTSVTDTQYF.